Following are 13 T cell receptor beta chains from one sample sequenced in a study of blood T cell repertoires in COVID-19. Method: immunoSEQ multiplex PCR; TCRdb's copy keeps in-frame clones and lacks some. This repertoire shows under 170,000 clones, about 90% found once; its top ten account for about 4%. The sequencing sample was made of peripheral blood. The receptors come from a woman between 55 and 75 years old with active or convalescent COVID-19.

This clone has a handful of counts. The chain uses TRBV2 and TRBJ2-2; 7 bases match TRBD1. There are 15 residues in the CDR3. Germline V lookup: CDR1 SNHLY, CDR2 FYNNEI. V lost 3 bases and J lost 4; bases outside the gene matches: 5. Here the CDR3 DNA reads TGTGCCAGCAGTGAGACAGGGTTGGGCACCGGGGAGCTGTTTTTT. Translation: CASSETGLGTGELFF. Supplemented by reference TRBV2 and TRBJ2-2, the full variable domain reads EPEVTQTPSHQVTQMGQEVILRCVPISNHLYFYWYRQILGQKVEFLVSFYNNEISEKSEIFDDQFSVERPDGSNFTLKIRSTKLEDSAMYFCASSETGLGTGELFFGEGSRLTVL.

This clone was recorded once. The CDR3 sequence: CASSPAAGGSNQPQHF. CDR3 coding DNA: TGTGCCAGCAGCCCCGCTGCCGGGGGAAGCAATCAGCCCCAGCATTTT. This chain joins TRBV7-8 and TRBJ1-5, with D possibly matching TRBD1 (5 bases). Between the trimmed V and J ends, which lost 5 bases and 1 base, there was a span of 15 bases. Germline values: CDR1 SGHVS, CDR2 FQNEAQ. The CDR3 totals 16 residues.

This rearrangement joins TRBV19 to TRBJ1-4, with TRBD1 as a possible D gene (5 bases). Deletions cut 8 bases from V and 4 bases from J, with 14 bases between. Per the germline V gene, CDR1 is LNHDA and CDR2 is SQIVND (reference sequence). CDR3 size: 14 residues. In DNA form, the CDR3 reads TGTGCCAGTGGGGCTTCGGGGGGTAATGAAAAACTGTTTTTT. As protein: CASGASGGNEKLFF.

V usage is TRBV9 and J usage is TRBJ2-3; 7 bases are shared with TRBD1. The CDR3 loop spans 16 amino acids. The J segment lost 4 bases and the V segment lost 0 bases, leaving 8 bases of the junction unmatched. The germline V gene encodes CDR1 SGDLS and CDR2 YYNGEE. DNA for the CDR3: TGTGCCAGCAGCGTAGGTGAAGGGGGCTTGTCAGATACGCAGTATTTT. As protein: CASSVGEGGLSDTQYF.

This chain's CDR3 is CASSRGLAGGSYQETQYF. The CDR3 coding sequence is TGTGCCAGCAGCCGGGGTTTAGCGGGGGGTTCCTACCAAGAGACCCAGTACTTC. This rearrangement joins TRBV7-2 to TRBJ2-5; 10 positions match TRBD2. CDR1 SGHTA and CDR2 FQGNSA come from the germline V gene. V shed 5 bases, J shed 0 bases, and the junction held 12 bases outside the gene matches. The CDR3 contains 18 residues.

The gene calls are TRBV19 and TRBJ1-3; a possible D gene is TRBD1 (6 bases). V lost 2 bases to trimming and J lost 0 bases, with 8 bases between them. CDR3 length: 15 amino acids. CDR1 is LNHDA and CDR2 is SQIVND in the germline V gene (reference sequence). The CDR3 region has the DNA TGTGCCAGTAGTATACAGGGGATCTCTGGAAACACCATATATTTT. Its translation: CASSIQGISGNTIYF.

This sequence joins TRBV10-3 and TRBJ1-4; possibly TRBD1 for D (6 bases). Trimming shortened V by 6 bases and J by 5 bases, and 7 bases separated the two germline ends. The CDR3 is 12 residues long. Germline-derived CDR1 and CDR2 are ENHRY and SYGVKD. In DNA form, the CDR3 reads TGTGCCATCAGGACAGGAAATGAAAAACTGTTTTTT. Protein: CAIRTGNEKLFF.

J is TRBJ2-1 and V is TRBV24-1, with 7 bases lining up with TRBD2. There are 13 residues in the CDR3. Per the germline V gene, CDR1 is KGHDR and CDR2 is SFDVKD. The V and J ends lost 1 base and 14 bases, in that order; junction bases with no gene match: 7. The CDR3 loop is CATSDLTGGRKFF. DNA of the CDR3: TGTGCCACCAGTGATTTAACGGGGGGACGAAAGTTCTTC.

CDR3 residues: CASSPPLAGGPDFTDTQYF. The CDR3 DNA sequence: TGTGCCAGCTCACCACCCCTAGCGGGGGGACCCGATTTCACAGATACGCAGTATTTT. This sequence joins TRBV18 and TRBJ2-3; TRBD2 agrees at 11 bases. CDR1 is KGHSH, CDR2 LQKENI, per germline. This CDR3 has 19 residues. The trim removed 0 bases at V and 2 bases at J, leaving 10 bases unmatched.

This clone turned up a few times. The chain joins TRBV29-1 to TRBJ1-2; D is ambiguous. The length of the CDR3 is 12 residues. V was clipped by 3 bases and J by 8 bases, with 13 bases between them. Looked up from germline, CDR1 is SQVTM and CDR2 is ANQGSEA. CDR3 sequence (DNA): TGCAGCGTTGATAAAGGAGGGTACGGCTACACCTTC. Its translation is CSVDKGGYGYTF.

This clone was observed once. CDR3 in DNA: TGTGCCAGCAGCCAAAGGGGGTTAGACACTGAAGCTTTCTTT. This translates into CASSQRGLDTEAFF. The chain has TRBV3-1 (or the pseudogene TRBV3-2) and TRBJ1-1; D possibly corresponds to TRBD1 (6 bases). The CDR3 contains 14 residues. The germline V and J ends were trimmed by 2 bases and 3 bases, with 10 bases remaining between them. Germline lookup yields CDR1 LGHDT and CDR2 YNNKEL (reference sequence).

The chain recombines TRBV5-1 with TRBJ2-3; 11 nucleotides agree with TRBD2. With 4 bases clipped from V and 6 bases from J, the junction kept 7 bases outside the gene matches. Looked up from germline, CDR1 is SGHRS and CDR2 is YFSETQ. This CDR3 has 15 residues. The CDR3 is CASSRGTSGPDTQYF. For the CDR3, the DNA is TGCGCCAGCAGCCGGGGGACTAGCGGCCCTGATACGCAGTATTTT.

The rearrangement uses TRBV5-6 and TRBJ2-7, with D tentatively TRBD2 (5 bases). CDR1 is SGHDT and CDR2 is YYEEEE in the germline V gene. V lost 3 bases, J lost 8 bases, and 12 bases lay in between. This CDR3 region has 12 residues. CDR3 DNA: TGTGCCAGCAGCTCGGGTCCGGGGAAGCAGTACTTC. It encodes CASSSGPGKQYF.